This section outlines one TCR beta chain sequence together with its context. Germline CDR1 KGHSH, CDR2 LQKENI. V was pared by 3 bases and J by 0 bases, with 4 bases of the junction left unmatched. The CDR3 runs 16 residues. This sample was included in a study of T cell changes during pregnancy in multiple sclerosis. Sequencing was performed with immunoSEQ multiplex PCR; in TCRdb, only in-frame clones are kept and a portion is missing. The sample yields 45,000 or so clones, 91% seen once. The TCR was taken from a female donor with multiple sclerosis, enrolled in a pregnancy study. Here the sequenced sample was CD8+ T cells from peripheral blood mononuclear cells, taken after pregnancy. The gene calls are TRBV18 and TRBJ2-3; 9 nucleotides align to TRBD2. The DNA for the CDR3 is TGTGCCAGCTCACCTTCTAGCGGGGTGAGCACAGATACGCAGTATTTT. This sequence encodes CASSPSSGVSTDTQYF.